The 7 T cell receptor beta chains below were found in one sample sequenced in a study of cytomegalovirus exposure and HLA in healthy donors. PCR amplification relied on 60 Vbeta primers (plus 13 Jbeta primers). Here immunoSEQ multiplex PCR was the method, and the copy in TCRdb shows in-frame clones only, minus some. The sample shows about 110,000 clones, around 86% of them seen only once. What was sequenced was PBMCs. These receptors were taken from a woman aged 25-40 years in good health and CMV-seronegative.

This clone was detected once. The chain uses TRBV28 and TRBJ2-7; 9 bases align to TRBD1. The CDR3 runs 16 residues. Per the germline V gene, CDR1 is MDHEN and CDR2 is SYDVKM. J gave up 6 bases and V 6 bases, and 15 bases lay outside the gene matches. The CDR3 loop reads CASSPGTGPLGLEQYF. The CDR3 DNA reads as TGTGCCAGCAGCCCCGGGACAGGGCCTTTGGGGCTCGAGCAGTACTTC. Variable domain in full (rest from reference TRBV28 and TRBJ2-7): DVKVTQSSRYLVKRTGEKVFLECVQDMDHENMFWYRQDPGLGLRLIYFSYDVKMKEKGDIPEGYSVSREKKERFSLILESASTNQTSMYLCASSPGTGPLGLEQYFGPGTRLTVT.

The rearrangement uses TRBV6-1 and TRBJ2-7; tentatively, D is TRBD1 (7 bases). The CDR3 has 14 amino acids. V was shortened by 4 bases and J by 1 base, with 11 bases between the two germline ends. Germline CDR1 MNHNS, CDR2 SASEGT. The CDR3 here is CASSARDRSYEQYF. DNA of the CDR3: TGTGCCAGCAGTGCGCGGGACAGATCCTACGAGCAGTACTTC.

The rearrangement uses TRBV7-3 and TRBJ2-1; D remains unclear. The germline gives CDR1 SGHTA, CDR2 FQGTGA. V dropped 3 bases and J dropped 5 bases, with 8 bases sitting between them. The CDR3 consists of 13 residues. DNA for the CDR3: TGTGCCAGCAGCTTTGGCAGAAACAATGAGCAGTTCTTC. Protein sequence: CASSFGRNNEQFF.

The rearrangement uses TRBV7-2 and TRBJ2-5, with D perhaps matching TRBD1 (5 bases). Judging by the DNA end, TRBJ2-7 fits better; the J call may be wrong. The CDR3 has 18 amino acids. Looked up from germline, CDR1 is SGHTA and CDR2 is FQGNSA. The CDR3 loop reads CASSTRGSVSGSVYEQYF. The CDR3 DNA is TGTGCCAGCAGCACTCGTGGGTCTGTATCAGGGTCGGTCTACGAGCAGTACTTC.

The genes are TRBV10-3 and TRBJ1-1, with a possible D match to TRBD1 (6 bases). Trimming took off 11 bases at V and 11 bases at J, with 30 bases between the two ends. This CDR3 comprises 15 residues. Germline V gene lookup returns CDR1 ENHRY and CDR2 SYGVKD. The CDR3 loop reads CAAKQPQGWPGRAFF. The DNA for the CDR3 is TGTGCCGCCAAACAACCTCAGGGGTGGCCCGGACGGGCTTTCTTT.

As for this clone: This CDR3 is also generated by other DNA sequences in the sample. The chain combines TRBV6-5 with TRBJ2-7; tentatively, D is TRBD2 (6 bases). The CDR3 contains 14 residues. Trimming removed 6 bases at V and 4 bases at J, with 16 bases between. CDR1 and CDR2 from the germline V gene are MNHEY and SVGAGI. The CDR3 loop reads CASSYQKGGYEQYF. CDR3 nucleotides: TGTGCCAGCAGCTACCAAAAAGGAGGGTACGAGCAGTACTTC.

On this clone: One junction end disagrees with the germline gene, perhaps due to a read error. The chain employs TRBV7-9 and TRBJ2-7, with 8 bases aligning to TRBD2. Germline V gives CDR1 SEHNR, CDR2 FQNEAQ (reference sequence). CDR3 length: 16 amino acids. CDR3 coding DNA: TGTTCCAGCAGCTTAGTTCGGGCTAGCGGGCGGTACGAGCAGTACTTC. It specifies CSSSLVRASGRYEQYF.